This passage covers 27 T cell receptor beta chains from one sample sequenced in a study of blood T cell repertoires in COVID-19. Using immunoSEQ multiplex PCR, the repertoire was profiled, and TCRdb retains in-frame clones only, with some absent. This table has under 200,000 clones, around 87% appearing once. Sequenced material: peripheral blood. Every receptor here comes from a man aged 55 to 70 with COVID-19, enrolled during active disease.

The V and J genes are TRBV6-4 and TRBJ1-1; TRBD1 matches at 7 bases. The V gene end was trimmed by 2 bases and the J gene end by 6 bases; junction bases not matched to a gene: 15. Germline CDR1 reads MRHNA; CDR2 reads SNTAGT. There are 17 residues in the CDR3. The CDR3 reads CASSDKNRGRGHAEAFF. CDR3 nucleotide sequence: TGTGCCAGCAGTGACAAAAACAGGGGCCGAGGTCACGCTGAAGCTTTCTTT.

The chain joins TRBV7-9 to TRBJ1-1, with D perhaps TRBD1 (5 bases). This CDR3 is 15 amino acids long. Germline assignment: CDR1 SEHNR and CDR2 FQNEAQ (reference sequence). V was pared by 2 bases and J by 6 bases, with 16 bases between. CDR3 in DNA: TGTGCCAGCAGCTTATTAGGACGGGGGGTCCCTGAAGCTTTCTTT. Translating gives CASSLLGRGVPEAFF.

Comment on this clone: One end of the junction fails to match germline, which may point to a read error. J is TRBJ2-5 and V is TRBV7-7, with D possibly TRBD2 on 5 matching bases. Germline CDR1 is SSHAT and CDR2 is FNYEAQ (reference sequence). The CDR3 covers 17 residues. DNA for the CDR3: TGTGCTAGCAGCTTAGCGCTAGGCAGTCCACGCCAAGAGACCCAGTACTTC. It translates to CASSLALGSPRQETQYF.

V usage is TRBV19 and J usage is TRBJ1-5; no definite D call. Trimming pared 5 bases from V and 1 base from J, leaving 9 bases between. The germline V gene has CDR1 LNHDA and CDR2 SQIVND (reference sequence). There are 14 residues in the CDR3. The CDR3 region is CASSLQASNQPQHF. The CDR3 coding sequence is TGTGCCAGTAGTCTCCAGGCAAGCAATCAGCCCCAGCATTTT.

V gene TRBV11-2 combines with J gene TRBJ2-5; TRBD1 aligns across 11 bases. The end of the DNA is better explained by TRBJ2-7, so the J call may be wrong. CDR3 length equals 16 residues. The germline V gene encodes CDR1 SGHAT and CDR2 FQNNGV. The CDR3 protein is CASSTSDRGLRNEQYF. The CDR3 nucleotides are TGTGCCAGCAGCACCTCGGACAGGGGGCTAAGGAACGAGCAGTACTTC.

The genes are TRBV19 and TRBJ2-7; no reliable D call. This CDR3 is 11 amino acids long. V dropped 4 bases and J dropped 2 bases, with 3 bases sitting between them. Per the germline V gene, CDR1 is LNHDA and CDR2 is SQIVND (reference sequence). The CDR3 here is CASSTTYEQYF. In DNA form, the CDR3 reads TGTGCCAGTAGTACCACCTACGAGCAGTACTTC.

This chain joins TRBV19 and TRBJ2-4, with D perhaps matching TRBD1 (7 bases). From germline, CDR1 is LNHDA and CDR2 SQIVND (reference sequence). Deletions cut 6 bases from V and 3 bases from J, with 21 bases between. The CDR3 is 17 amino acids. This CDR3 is CASRRGTAGQVKNIQYF. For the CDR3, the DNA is TGTGCCAGTAGGAGGGGGACAGCGGGTCAGGTCAAAAACATTCAGTACTTC.

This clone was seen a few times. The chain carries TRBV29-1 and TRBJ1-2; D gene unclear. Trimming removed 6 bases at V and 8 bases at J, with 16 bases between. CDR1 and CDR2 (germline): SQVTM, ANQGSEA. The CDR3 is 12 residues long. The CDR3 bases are TGCAGCGTCGAGGAGCAACTAGGGGGCTACACCTTC. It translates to CSVEEQLGGYTF.

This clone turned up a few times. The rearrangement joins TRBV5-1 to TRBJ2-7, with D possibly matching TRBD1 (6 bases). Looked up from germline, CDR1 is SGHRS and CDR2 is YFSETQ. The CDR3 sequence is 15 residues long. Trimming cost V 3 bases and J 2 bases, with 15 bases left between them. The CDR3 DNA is TGCGCCAGCAGCTCCGCTGGGACATCCACCTACGAGCAGTACTTC. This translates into CASSSAGTSTYEQYF.

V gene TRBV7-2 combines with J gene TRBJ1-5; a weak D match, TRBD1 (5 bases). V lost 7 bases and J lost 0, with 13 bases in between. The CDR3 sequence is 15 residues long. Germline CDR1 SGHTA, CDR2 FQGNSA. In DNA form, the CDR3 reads TGTGCCAGCACCCATCCAGGGTCTAGCAATCAGCCCCAGCATTTT. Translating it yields CASTHPGSSNQPQHF.

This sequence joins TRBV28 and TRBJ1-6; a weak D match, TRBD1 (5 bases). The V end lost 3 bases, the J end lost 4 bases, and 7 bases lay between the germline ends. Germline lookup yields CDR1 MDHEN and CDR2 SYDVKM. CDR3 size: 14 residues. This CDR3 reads CASSLRQYNSPLHF. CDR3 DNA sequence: TGTGCCAGCAGTTTGAGACAGTATAATTCACCCCTCCACTTT.

The DNA for the CDR3 is TGTGCCAGCTCCGACGACTATGATCAGCCCCAGCATTTT. This gives the protein CASSDDYDQPQHF. The chain carries TRBV18 and TRBJ1-5; no reliable D call. Per the germline V gene, CDR1 is KGHSH and CDR2 is LQKENI. V lost 6 bases and J lost 5, with 11 bases in between. The CDR3 sequence is 13 residues long.

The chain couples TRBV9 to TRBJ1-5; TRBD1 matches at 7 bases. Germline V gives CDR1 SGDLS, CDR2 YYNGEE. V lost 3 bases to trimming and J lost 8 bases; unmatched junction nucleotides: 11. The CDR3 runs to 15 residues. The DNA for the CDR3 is TGTGCCAGCAGCGCAACCGGGACAGCGTTAAAGCCCCAGCATTTT. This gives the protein CASSATGTALKPQHF.

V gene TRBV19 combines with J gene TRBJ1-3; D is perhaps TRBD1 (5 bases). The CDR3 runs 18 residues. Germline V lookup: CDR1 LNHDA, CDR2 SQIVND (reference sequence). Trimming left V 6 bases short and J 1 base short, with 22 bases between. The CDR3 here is CASSTTDIASGSGNTIYF. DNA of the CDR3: TGTGCCAGTAGCACGACGGACATAGCCTCAGGTTCTGGAAACACCATATATTTT.

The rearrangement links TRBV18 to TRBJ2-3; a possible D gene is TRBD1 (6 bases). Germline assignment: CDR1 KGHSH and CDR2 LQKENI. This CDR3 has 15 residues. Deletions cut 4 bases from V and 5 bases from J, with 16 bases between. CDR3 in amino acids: CASSRGTRLIDTQYF. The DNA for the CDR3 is TGTGCCAGCTCACGTGGGACAAGGCTCATAGATACGCAGTATTTT.

The CDR3 loop reads CASRAGQVTGELFF. CDR3 bases: TGTGCCAGCAGGGCAGGACAGGTCACCGGGGAGCTGTTTTTT. V gene TRBV6-5 combines with J gene TRBJ2-2; 7 nucleotides match TRBD1. Germline CDR1 reads MNHEY; CDR2 reads SVGAGI. V trimming: 6 bases; J trimming: 4 bases; junction bases outside the gene matches: 5. The CDR3 runs 14 residues.

CDR3 sequence: CASRGPGLTSTDTQYF. CDR3 nucleotide sequence: TGTGCCAGCAGGGGACCGGGACTAACTAGCACAGATACGCAGTATTTT. The rearrangement uses TRBV2 and TRBJ2-3, with TRBD2 matching over 7 bases. This CDR3 spans 16 amino acids. Trimming cost V 6 bases and J 0 bases; bases outside gene matches: 9. CDR1 is SNHLY and CDR2 is FYNNEI in the germline V gene.

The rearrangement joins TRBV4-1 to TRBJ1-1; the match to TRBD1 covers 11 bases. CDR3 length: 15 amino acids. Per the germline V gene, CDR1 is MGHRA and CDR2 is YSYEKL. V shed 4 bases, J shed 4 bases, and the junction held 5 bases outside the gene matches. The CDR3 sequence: CASSRGTGGTTEAFF. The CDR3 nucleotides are TGCGCCAGCAGCCGCGGGACAGGGGGTACCACTGAAGCTTTCTTT.

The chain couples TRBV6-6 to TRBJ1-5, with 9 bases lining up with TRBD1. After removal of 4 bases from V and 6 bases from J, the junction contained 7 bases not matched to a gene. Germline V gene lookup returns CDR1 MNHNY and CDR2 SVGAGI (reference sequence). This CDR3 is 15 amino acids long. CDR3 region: CASSFIGTGPQPQHF. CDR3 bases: TGTGCCAGCAGTTTTATCGGGACAGGGCCTCAGCCCCAGCATTTT.

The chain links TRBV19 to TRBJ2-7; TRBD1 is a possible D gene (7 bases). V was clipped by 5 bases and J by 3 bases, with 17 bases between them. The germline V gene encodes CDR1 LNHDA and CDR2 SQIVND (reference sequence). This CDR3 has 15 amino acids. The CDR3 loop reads CASSSGDSTFYEQYF. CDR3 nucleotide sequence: TGTGCCAGTAGTTCGGGGGACAGCACCTTCTACGAGCAGTACTTC.

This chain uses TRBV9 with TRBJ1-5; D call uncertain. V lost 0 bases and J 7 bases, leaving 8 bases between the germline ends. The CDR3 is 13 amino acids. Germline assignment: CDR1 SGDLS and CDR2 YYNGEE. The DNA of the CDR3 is TGTGCCAGCAGCGTAGATCTGGCCCAGCCCCAGCATTTT. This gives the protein CASSVDLAQPQHF.

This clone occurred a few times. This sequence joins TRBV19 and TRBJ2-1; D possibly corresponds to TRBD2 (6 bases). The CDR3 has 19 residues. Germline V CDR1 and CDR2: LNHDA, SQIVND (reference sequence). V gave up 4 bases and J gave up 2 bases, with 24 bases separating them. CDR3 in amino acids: CASSTPPGSPGVAYNEQFF. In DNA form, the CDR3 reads TGTGCCAGTAGTACTCCCCCCGGTAGCCCGGGAGTGGCCTACAATGAGCAGTTCTTC.

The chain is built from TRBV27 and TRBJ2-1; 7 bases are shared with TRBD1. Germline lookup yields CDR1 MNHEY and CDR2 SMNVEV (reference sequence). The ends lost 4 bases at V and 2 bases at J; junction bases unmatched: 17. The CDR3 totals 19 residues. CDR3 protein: CASSSTLGRPGQTYNEQFF. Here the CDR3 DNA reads TGTGCCAGCAGTTCAACCCTAGGTCGACCGGGACAGACCTACAATGAGCAGTTCTTC.

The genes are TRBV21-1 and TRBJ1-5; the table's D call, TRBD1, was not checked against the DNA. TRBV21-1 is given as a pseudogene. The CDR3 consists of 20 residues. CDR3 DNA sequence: TGTGCCAGCAGCAAAAACACGGGACAGGGCGATTGCGGGGGCAATCAGCCCCAGCATTTT. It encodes CASSKNTGQGDCGGNQPQHF.

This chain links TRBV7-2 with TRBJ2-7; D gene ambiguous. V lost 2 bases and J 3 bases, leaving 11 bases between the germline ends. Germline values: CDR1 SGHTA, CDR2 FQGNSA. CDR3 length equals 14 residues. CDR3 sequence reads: CASSLFPGNYEQYF. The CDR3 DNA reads TGTGCCAGCAGCTTATTTCCAGGAAACTACGAGCAGTACTTC.

This chain's CDR3 is CASSSPDRGGNEQFF. In DNA, the CDR3 is TGTGCCAGCAGCTCCCCGGACAGGGGAGGGAATGAGCAGTTCTTC. J is TRBJ2-1 and V is TRBV7-2, with 9 bases matching TRBD1. The CDR3 runs 15 residues. Germline CDR1 SGHTA, CDR2 FQGNSA. V was clipped by 4 bases and J by 7 bases; unmatched bases: 8.

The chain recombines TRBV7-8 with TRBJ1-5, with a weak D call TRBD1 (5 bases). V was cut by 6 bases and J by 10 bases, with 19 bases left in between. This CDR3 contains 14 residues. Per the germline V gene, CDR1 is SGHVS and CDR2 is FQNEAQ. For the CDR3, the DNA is TGTGCCAGCAGTCCATCCGGGACGGGAGGTCCCCAGCATTTT. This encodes CASSPSGTGGPQHF. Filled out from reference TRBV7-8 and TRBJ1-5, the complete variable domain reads GAGVSQSPRYKVAKRGQDVALRCDPISGHVSLFWYQQALGQGPEFLTYFQNEAQLDKSGLPSDRFFAERPEGSVSTLKIQRTQQEDSAVYLCASSPSGTGGPQHFGDGTRLSIL.